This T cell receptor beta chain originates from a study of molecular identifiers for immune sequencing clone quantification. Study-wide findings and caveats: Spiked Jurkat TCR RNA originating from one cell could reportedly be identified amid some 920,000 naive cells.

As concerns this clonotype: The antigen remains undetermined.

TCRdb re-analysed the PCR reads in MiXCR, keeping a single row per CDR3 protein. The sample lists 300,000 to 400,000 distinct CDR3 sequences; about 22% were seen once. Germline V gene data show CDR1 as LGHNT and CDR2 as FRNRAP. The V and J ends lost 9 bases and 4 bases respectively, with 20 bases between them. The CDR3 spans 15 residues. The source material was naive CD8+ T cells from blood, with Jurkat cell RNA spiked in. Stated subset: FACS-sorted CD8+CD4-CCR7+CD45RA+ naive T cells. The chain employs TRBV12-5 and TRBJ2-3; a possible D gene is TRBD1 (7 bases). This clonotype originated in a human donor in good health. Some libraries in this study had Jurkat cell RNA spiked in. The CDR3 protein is CARGKGDSGPDTQYF. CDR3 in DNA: TGTGCTAGAGGTAAAGGGGACAGCGGGCCAGATACGCAGTATTTT.